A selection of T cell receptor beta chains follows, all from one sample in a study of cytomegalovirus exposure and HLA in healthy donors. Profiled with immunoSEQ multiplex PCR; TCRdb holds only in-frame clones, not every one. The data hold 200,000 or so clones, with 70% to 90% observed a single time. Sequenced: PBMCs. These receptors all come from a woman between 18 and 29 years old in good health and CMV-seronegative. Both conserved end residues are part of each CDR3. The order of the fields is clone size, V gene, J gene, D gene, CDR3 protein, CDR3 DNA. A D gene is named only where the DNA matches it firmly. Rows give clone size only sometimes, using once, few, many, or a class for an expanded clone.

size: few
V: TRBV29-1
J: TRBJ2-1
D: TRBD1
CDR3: CSGNRGAYNEQFF
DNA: TGCAGCGGTAACAGGGGCGCTTACAATGAGCAGTTCTTC

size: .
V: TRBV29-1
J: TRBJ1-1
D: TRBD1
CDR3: CSVPGQGPNTEAFF
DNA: TGCAGCGTACCGGGACAGGGGCCGAACACTGAAGCTTTCTTT

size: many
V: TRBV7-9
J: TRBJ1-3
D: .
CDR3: CASSPLVTGNTIYF
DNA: TGTGCCAGCAGCCCTCTAGTTACTGGAAACACCATATATTTT

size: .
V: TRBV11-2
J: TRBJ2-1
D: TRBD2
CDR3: CASSLDQREAYNEQFF
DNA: TGTGCCAGCAGCTTGGACCAGCGGGAGGCATACAATGAGCAGTTCTTC

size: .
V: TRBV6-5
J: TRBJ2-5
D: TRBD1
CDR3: CASSTGTVNQETQYF
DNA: TGTGCCAGCAGTACCGGGACAGTTAACCAAGAGACCCAGTACTTC

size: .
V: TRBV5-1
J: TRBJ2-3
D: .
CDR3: CASSYADTDTQYF
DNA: TGCGCCAGCAGCTACGCCGACACAGATACGCAGTATTTT

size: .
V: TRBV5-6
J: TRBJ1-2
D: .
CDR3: CASSHQVTYGYTF
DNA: TGTGCCAGCAGCCATCAGGTTACCTATGGCTACACCTTC

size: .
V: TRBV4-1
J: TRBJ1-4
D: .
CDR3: CASSQDLTVGGEKLFF
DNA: TGCGCCAGCAGCCAAGACCTAACAGTCGGAGGGGAAAAACTGTTTTTT

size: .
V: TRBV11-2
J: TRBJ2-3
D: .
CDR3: CASSLGGGSDTQYF
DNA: TGTGCCAGCAGCTTGGGAGGGGGATCAGATACGCAGTATTTT

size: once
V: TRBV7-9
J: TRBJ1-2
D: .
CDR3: CASSLPESYGYTF
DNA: TGTGCCAGCAGCTTGCCTGAGAGCTATGGCTACACCTTC